This T cell receptor (beta chain) derives from a study of T-cell reconstitution after alpha-beta-depleted transplantation in children. Unique molecular identifiers were incorporated during preparation of the TCRbeta library. Each CDR3 protein gets one entry after TCRdb re-called the PCR reads with MiXCR. The sample lists 500,000 to 600,000 distinct CDR3 sequences, around 20% occurring once. Losses at the gene ends were 2 bases for V and 8 bases for J; bases not matched to a gene: 8. The germline gives CDR1 SGDLS, CDR2 YYNGEE. CDR3 size: 15 residues. The receptor was derived from a human donor who donated a stem cell graft to a child with acute lymphoblastic leukemia. J is TRBJ2-1 and V is TRBV9, with 9 bases matching TRBD2. The sequencing used PBMCs from the stem cell graft donor, collected from the stem cell graft. Here the CDR3 reads CASSVEAGGGDEQFF. Here the CDR3 DNA reads TGTGCCAGCAGCGTGGAAGCGGGCGGGGGGGATGAGCAGTTCTTC. Together with reference TRBV9 and TRBJ2-1, the CDR3 gives the full variable domain: DSGVTQTPKHLITATGQRVTLRCSPRSGDLSVYWYQQSLDQGLQFLIQYYNGEERAKGNILERFSAQQFPDLHSELNLSSLELGDSALYFCASSVEAGGGDEQFFGPGTRLTVL.